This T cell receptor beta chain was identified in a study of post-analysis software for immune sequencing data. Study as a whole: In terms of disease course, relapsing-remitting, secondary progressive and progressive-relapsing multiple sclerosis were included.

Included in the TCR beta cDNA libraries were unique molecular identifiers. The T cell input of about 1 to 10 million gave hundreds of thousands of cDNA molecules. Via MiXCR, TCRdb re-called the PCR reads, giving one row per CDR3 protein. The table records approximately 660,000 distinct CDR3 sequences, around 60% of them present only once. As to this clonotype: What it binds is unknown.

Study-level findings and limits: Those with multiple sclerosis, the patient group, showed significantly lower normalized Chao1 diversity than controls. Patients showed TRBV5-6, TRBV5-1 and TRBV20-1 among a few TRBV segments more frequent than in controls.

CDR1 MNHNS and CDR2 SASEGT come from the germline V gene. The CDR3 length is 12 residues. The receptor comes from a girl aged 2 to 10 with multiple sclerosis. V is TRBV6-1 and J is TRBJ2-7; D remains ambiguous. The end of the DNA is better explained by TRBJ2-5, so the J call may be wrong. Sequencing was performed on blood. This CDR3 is CASMGKQETQYF. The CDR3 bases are TGTGCCAGCATGGGCAAGCAAGAGACCCAGTACTTC.